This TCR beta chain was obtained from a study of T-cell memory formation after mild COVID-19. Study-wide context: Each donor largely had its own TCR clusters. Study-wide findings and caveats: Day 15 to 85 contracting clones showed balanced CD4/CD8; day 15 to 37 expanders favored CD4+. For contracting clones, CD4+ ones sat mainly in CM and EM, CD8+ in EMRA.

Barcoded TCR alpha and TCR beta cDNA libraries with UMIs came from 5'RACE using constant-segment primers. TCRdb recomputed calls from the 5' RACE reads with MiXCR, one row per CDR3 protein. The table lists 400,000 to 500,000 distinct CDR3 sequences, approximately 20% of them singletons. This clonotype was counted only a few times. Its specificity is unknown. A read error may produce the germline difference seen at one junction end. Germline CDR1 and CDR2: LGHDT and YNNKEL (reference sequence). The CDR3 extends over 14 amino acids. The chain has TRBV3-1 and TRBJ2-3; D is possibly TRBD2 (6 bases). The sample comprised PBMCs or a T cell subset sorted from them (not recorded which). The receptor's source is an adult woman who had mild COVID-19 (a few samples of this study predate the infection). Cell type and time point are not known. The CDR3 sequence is CASSQALTGTGTNF. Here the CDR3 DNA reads TGTGCCAGCAGCCAAGCCCTCACCGGGACTGGAACGAATTTT.